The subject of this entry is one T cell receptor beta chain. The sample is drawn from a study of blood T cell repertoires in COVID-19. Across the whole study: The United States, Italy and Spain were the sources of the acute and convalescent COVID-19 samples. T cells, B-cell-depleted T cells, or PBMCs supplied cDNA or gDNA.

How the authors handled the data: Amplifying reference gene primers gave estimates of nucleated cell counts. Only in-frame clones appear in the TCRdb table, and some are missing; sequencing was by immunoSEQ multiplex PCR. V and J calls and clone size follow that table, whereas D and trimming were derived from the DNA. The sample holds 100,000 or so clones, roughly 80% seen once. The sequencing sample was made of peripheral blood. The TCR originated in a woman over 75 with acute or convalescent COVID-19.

CDR3 residues: CASSKRLSGTSATDTQYF. CDR3 coding DNA: TGTGCCAGCAGCAAAAGGCTTAGCGGGACTAGCGCCACAGATACGCAGTATTTT. V and J are TRBV21-1 and TRBJ2-3; TRBD2, as called in the table, went unchecked against the DNA. TRBV21-1 is assigned pseudogene status. The CDR3 has 18 amino acids.